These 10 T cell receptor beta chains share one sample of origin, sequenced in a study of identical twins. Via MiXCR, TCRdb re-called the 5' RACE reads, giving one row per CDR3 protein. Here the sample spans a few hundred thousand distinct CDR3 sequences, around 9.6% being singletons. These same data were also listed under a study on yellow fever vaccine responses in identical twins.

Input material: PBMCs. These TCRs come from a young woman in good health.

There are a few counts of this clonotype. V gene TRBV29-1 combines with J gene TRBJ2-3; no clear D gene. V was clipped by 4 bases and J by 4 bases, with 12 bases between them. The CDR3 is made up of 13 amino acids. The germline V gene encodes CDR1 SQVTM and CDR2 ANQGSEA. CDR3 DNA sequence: TGCAGCGTTGGTGTTAACCGGGCAGATACGCAGTATTTT. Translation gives CSVGVNRADTQYF.

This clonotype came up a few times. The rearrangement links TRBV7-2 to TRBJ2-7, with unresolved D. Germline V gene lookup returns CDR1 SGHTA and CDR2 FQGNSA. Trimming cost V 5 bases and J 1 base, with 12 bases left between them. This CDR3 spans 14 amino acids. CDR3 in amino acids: CASSLPGPSYEQYF. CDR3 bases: TGTGCCAGCAGCCTCCCAGGCCCATCCTACGAGCAGTACTTC.

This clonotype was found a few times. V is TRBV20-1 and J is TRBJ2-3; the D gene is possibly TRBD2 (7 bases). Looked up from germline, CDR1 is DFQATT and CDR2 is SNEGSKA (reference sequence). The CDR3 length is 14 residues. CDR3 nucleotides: TGCAACCCTAGGGGGGGGATCCGCACAGATACGCAGTATTTT. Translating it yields CNPRGGIRTDTQYF.

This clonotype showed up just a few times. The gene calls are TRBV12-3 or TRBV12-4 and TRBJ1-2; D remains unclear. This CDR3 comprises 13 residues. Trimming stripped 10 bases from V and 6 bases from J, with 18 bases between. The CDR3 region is CANSRTLRDGYTF. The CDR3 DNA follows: TGTGCCAACTCCCGGACCCTACGGGATGGCTACACCTTC.

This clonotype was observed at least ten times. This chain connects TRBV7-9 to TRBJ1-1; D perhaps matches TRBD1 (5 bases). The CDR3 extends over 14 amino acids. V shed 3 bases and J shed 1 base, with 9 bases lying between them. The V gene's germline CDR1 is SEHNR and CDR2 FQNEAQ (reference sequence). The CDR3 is CASSFAGPNTEAFF. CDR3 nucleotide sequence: TGTGCCAGCAGCTTTGCAGGGCCGAACACTGAAGCTTTCTTT.

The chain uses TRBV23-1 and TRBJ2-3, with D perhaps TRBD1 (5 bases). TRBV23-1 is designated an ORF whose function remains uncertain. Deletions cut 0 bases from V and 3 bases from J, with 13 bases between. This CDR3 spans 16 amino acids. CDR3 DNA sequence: TGCGCCAGCAGTCAATCCAAGACAGAGACGACAGATACGCAGTATTTT. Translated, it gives CASSQSKTETTDTQYF.

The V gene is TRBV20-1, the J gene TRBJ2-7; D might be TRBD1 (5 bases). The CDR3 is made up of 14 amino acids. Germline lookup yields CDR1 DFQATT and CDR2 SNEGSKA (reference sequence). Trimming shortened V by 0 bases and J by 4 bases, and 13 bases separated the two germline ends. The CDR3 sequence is CSARDGKTEYEQYF. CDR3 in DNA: TGCAGTGCTAGAGATGGAAAGACAGAATACGAGCAGTACTTC.

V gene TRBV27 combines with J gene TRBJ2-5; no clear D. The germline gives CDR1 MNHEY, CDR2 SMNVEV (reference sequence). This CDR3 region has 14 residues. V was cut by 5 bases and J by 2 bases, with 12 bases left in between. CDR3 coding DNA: TGTGCCAGCAGTCCTTTATTGTATCAAGAGACCCAGTACTTC. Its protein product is CASSPLLYQETQYF.

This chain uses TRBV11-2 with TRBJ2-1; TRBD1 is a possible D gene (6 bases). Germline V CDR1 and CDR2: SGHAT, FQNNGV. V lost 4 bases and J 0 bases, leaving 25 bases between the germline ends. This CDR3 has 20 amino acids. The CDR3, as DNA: TGTGCCAGCAGCTCCCCAACCAGAAGGGCCGGGACAAGCTCCTACAATGAGCAGTTCTTC. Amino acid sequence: CASSSPTRRAGTSSYNEQFF. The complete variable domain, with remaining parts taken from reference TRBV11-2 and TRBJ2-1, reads EAGVAQSPRYKIIEKRQSVAFWCNPISGHATLYWYQQILGQGPKLLIQFQNNGVVDDSQLPKDRFSAERLKGVDSTLKIQPAKLEDSAVYLCASSSPTRRAGTSSYNEQFFGPGTRLTVL.

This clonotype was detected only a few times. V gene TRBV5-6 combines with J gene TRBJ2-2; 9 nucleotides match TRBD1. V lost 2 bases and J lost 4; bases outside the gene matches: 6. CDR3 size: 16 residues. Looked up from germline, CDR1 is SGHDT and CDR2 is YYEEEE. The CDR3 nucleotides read TGTGCCAGCAGCTTCTGGGACAGGGCGACCACCGGGGAGCTGTTTTTT. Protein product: CASSFWDRATTGELFF.